Listed here is a single T cell receptor (beta chain). This sample stems from a study of T cell changes during pregnancy in multiple sclerosis. CDR3 length equals 14 residues. Looked up from germline, CDR1 is KGHSH and CDR2 is LQKENI. V lost 5 bases, J lost 2 bases, and 12 bases lay in between. Only in-frame clones appear in the TCRdb table, and some are missing; sequencing was by immunoSEQ multiplex PCR. The sample contains tens of thousands of clones, roughly 92% of which appear only once. This sequence originates from a female donor with multiple sclerosis, enrolled in a pregnancy study. The genes are TRBV18 and TRBJ1-1; D uncertain. Sequencing was done on a sample of peripheral blood. The CDR3 loop is CASSFLEGNTEAFF. Written as DNA, the CDR3 is TGTGCCAGCTCATTTTTAGAGGGAAACACTGAAGCTTTCTTT.